What follows are 17 T cell receptor beta chains derived from one specimen sequenced in a study of blood T cells in healthy people across ages. It was with a sample-barcoded 5' primer and a J-beta primer mix that a second PCR of roughly 7 to 12 cycles was run. TCRdb re-called the 5' RACE reads through MiXCR, storing one row per CDR3 protein. Seen here are about 680,000 distinct CDR3 sequences, approximately 49% observed once, and the top ten hold roughly a third. Sequences were obtained from blood. The receptors derive from a woman aged 60 to 75 in good health.

The chain uses TRBV5-1 and TRBJ1-2, with D possibly being TRBD1 (5 bases). Trimming shortened V by 2 bases and J by 8 bases, and 19 bases separated the two germline ends. The germline CDR1 and CDR2 sequences are SGHRS and YFSETQ. The CDR3 extends over 15 amino acids. In DNA form, the CDR3 reads TGCGCCAGCAGCTTAACCGACAGCCAGGGTCGAGGCTACACCTTC. This sequence encodes CASSLTDSQGRGYTF.

The chain joins TRBV5-1 to TRBJ2-1; possibly TRBD2 for D (5 bases). V dropped 7 bases and J dropped 4 bases, with 18 bases sitting between them. The CDR3 is made up of 15 amino acids. The germline CDR1 and CDR2 sequences are SGHRS and YFSETQ. The CDR3: CASAKGSVTYNEQFF. The CDR3 nucleotides read TGCGCCAGCGCGAAAGGGAGTGTCACTTACAATGAGCAGTTCTTC.

The chain recombines TRBV20-1 with TRBJ2-7, with 15 bases matching TRBD2. With the DNA end fitting TRBJ2-5 better, the J assignment may be wrong. Germline CDR1 is DFQATT and CDR2 is SNEGSKA (reference sequence). The CDR3 spans 16 residues. In nucleotides, the CDR3 is TGCAGTGCTCCACGGACTAGCGGGAGGGCCTCAAGGACCCAGTACTTC. Protein product: CSAPRTSGRASRTQYF.

This clonotype appeared many times. This chain joins TRBV28 and TRBJ1-1; 7 positions match TRBD1. V gave up 4 bases and J gave up 1 base; unmatched junction bases: 12. CDR1 and CDR2 from the germline V gene are MDHEN and SYDVKM. CDR3 length: 17 residues. The CDR3 DNA reads TGTGCCAGCAGTTCGATATCCGACAGGGTCCCGAACACTGAAGCTTTCTTT. Encoded protein: CASSSISDRVPNTEAFF.

The chain links TRBV29-1 to TRBJ2-7, with TRBD2 matching over 10 bases. The trim removed 7 bases at V and 7 bases at J, leaving 13 bases unmatched. The CDR3 is 14 residues long. The germline CDR1 and CDR2 sequences are SQVTM and ANQGSEA. The chain's CDR3 is CSARAGGLNNEQYF. Here the CDR3 DNA reads TGCAGCGCCAGAGCGGGAGGGCTGAACAATGAGCAGTACTTC.

This clonotype was detected a few times. The chain is built from TRBV15 and TRBJ2-3, with TRBD2 matching over 8 bases. This CDR3 has 16 residues. Per the germline V gene, CDR1 is LNHNV and CDR2 is YYDKDF (reference sequence). V lost 2 bases, J lost 1 base, and 5 bases stayed unmatched. CDR3 nucleotide sequence: TGTGCCACCAGCAGATATGCGGGAGGTGGCACAGATACGCAGTATTTT. This gives the protein CATSRYAGGGTDTQYF.

The gene calls are TRBV7-9 and TRBJ2-1, with TRBD2 matching 7 bases. The CDR3 is made up of 15 amino acids. The junction had 10 bases not matched to a gene; V was cut back by 5 bases and J by 6 bases. Per germline, CDR1 SEHNR and CDR2 FQNEAQ (reference sequence). The CDR3: CASSAGEGGGNEQFF. The CDR3 DNA sequence: TGTGCCAGCAGCGCGGGGGAGGGTGGCGGCAATGAGCAGTTCTTC.

In this sample, this clonotype turned up a few times. The gene calls are TRBV7-2 and TRBJ2-1; no definite D call. Germline V gene lookup returns CDR1 SGHTA and CDR2 FQGNSA. The CDR3 contains 15 residues. V shed 5 bases and J shed 1 base, with 12 bases lying between them. The CDR3 protein is CASSRAGPSYNEQFF. The CDR3 DNA reads TGTGCCAGCAGCCGGGCCGGCCCTTCCTACAATGAGCAGTTCTTC.

The chain carries TRBV10-3 and TRBJ1-2; the D is unclear. The CDR3 consists of 13 residues. Germline lookup yields CDR1 ENHRY and CDR2 SYGVKD. V was shortened by 2 bases and J by 2 bases, with 6 bases between the two germline ends. This CDR3 is CAISEAGNYGYTF. The DNA of the CDR3 is TGTGCCATCAGTGAGGCCGGAAACTATGGCTACACCTTC.

The table lists this clonotype with a few counts. The chain couples TRBV12-3 or TRBV12-4 to TRBJ2-5; no clear D. The CDR3 totals 14 residues. The V and J ends lost 5 bases and 0 bases respectively, with 10 bases between them. The CDR3 bases are TGTGCCAGCAGTCCTCCCCCGTACCAAGAGACCCAGTACTTC. This translates into CASSPPPYQETQYF.

This sequence joins TRBV29-1 and TRBJ1-1, with TRBD1 matching 8 bases. The CDR3 totals 12 residues. Unmatched junction bases numbered 8, after V lost 3 bases and J lost 11 bases. CDR1 and CDR2 from the germline V gene are SQVTM and ANQGSEA. The CDR3 reads CSVELTGGLAFF. The DNA of the CDR3 is TGCAGCGTTGAGTTAACAGGGGGGTTGGCTTTCTTT. Looking up the rest from reference TRBV29-1 and TRBJ1-1 gives the full variable domain: SAVISQKPSRDICQRGTSLTIQCQVDSQVTMMFWYRQQPGQSLTLIATANQGSEATYESGFVIDKFPISRPNLTFSTLTVSNMSPEDSSIYLCSVELTGGLAFFGQGTRLTVV.

J is TRBJ2-7 and V is TRBV6-2 or TRBV6-3; D may be TRBD1 or TRBD2 (5 bases each). The germline V gene encodes CDR1 MNHEY and CDR2 SVGEGT. The CDR3 consists of 15 residues. V shed 2 bases and J shed 3 bases, with 14 bases lying between them. CDR3: CASSYPREFGYEQYF. The DNA of the CDR3 is TGTGCCAGCAGTTACCCCAGGGAGTTTGGCTACGAGCAGTACTTC.

The chain recombines TRBV11-2 with TRBJ2-1; 8 bases are a match to TRBD1. CDR3 length equals 16 residues. Looked up from germline, CDR1 is SGHAT and CDR2 is FQNNGV. V lost 2 bases, J lost 4 bases, and 7 bases stayed unmatched. The CDR3 nucleotides are TGTGCCAGCAGCTTATGGACAGGGTCTCAATACAATGAGCAGTTCTTC. Protein: CASSLWTGSQYNEQFF.

J is TRBJ1-4 and V is TRBV7-2; D might be TRBD1 (6 bases). The CDR3 runs to 14 residues. CDR1 and CDR2 (germline): SGHTA, FQGNSA. V was clipped by 3 bases and J by 13 bases, with 18 bases between them. CDR3 residues: CASSLLPGASSLFF. The CDR3 DNA reads TGTGCCAGCAGCTTGTTGCCAGGGGCCTCCTCACTGTTTTTT.

This clonotype showed up just a few times. The chain recombines TRBV6-1 with TRBJ2-7, with D unclear. This CDR3 region has 13 residues. Trimming took off 6 bases at V and 2 bases at J, with 11 bases between the two ends. Germline CDR1 MNHNS, CDR2 SASEGT. CDR3 in amino acids: CASRAQVTYEQYF. For the CDR3, the DNA is TGTGCCAGCAGGGCCCAGGTAACCTACGAGCAGTACTTC.

This clonotype came up once. The chain uses TRBV27 and TRBJ2-2; 7 nucleotides line up with TRBD1. Germline V gives CDR1 MNHEY, CDR2 SMNVEV (reference sequence). V lost 6 bases and J lost 7; bases outside the gene matches: 26. This CDR3 contains 20 residues. The CDR3 nucleotides are TGTGCCAGCAGCAAACACTTGGCCAGACAGGGATCCTTGGTGGTCGGGGAGCTGTTTTTT. Translation gives CASSKHLARQGSLVVGELFF.

The V and J genes are TRBV7-2 and TRBJ2-7; D is undetermined. The CDR3 contains 14 residues. Trimming shortened V by 4 bases and J by 3 bases, and 13 bases separated the two germline ends. CDR1 SGHTA and CDR2 FQGNSA come from the germline V gene. The CDR3 region is CASSSYDKRYEQYF. In nucleotides, the CDR3 is TGTGCCAGCAGCTCATATGATAAGCGCTACGAGCAGTACTTC. The full variable domain, in which reference TRBV7-2 and TRBJ2-7 provide the parts outside the CDR3, is GAGVSQSPSNKVTEKGKDVELRCDPISGHTALYWYRQSLGQGLEFLIYFQGNSAPDKSGLPSDRFSAERTGGSVSTLTIQRTQQEDSAVYLCASSSYDKRYEQYFGPGTRLTVT.